The source of this TCR beta chain is a study of naive and memory T cell subsets. An equimolar mix of two oligonucleotides served as the beta constant-region primer for TRBC1 and TRBC2. An oligonucleotide with the SP2 primer and a 12-nucleotide UMI was ligated to the cDNA 3' end. Four rounds of PCR amplified the ligated cDNA using nested alpha and beta constant-region primers plus SP2. TCRdb reprocessed the UMI-ligation and nested PCR reads with MiXCR, giving one entry per CDR3 protein. The sample yields 130,000 to 150,000 distinct CDR3 sequences, over 15% seen once. CDR3 length: 13 amino acids. CDR1 is SNHLY and CDR2 is FYNNEI in the germline V gene. To note about this clonotype: An end of the junction differs from the germline gene, which may be a read error.

The chain combines TRBV2 with TRBJ2-1; tentatively, D is TRBD2 (5 bases). The sequenced material came from naive CD4+ T cells from blood. The TCR originated in a human donor in good health. In nucleotides, the CDR3 is TGTGCCAGCAGTGAAGGAGTTAGCGTGCCTGGACTTTTC. Its translation is CASSEGVSVPGLF.